The sequence of this T cell receptor beta chain was determined in a study of OX40 agonist ivuxolimab in advanced cancers. Method: immunoSEQ multiplex PCR; TCRdb's copy keeps in-frame clones and lacks some. The sample has 80,000 to 100,000 clones, roughly 92% seen once. This clone has only one observation. As yet, its antigen is unknown. Sampled blood was obtained at baseline, cycle 4 day 1, and cycle 7 day 1. Broader study findings: Patients with a partial response at 0.1-3.0 mg/kg had among the lowest clonal expansion. In general, CD8+ T cells held more expanded clones than CD4+ did, on average.

The specimen was CD4+ or CD8+ T cells sorted from blood, collected in a trial of the OX40 agonist ivuxolimab. The clonotype originates from an adult with an advanced solid tumor such as melanoma, head and neck, liver or kidney cancer.

The CDR3 region has the DNA TGTGCCATCAGTGGAGTTGGAGCTAGCGGGAGCGAGAACCATTACGAGCAGTACTTC. Protein sequence: CAISGVGASGSENHYEQYF. The chain links TRBV10-3 to TRBJ2-7, with TRBD2 identical over 10 bases. This CDR3 has 19 amino acids. V was pared by 4 bases and J by 4 bases, with 19 bases of the junction left unmatched. CDR1 and CDR2 from the germline V gene are ENHRY and SYGVKD.